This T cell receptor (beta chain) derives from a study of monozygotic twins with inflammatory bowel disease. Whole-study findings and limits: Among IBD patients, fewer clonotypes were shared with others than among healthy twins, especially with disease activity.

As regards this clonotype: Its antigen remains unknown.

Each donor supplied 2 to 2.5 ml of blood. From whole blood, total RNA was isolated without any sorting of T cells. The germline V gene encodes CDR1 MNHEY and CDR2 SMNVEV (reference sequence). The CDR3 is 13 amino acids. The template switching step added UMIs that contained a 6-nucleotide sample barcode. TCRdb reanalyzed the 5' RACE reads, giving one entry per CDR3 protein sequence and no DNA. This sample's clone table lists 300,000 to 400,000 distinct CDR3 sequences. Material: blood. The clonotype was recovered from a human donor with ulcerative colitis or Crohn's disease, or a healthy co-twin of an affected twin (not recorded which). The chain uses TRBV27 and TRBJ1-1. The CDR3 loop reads CASGTLVNTEAFF.